Given below is one T cell receptor beta chain in context. Antigen specificity is unknown. Only in-frame clones appear in the TCRdb table, and some are missing; sequencing was by immunoSEQ multiplex PCR. The table lists 60,000 to 80,000 clones, approximately 83% of them singletons. This specimen belongs to a study of OX40 agonist ivuxolimab in advanced cancers. The overall study: The treatment was a fully human IgG2 OX40 agonist, ivuxolimab. The dose-escalation cohort had hepatocellular carcinoma, melanoma, renal cell or head and neck cancer.

The CDR3 is 15 amino acids. CDR1 and CDR2 (germline): LNHDA, SQIVND (reference sequence). Trimming shortened V by 7 bases and J by 4 bases, and 17 bases separated the two germline ends. Study outcomes and limitations: Compared with CD4+, CD8+ T cells on average had more expanded clones.

The TCR sequence derives from an adult with an advanced solid tumor such as melanoma, head and neck, liver or kidney cancer. J is TRBJ2-1 and V is TRBV19; TRBD2 might be the D (6 bases). This sample comprised CD4+ or CD8+ T cells sorted from blood, obtained in a trial of the OX40 agonist ivuxolimab. The CDR3 region has the DNA TGTGCCAGTACAACAGCGGGCCGGGGGTACAATGAGCAGTTCTTC. Its protein product is CASTTAGRGYNEQFF.